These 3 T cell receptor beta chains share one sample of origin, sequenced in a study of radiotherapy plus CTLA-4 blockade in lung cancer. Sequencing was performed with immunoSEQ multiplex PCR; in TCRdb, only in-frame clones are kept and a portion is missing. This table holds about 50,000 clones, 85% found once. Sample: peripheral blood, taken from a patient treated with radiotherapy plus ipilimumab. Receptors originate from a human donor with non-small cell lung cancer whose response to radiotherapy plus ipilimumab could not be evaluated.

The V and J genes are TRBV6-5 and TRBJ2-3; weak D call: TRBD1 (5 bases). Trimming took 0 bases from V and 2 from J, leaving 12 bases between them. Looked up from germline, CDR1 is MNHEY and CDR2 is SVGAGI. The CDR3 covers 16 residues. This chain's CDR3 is CASSYSVAGITDTQYF. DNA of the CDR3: TGTGCCAGCAGTTACTCGGTGGCAGGGATCACAGATACGCAGTATTTT.

CDR3 sequence reads: CASSQETGNYNEQFF. In DNA, the CDR3 is TGCGCCAGCAGCCAAGAGACAGGGAACTACAATGAGCAGTTCTTC. J is TRBJ2-1 and V is TRBV4-1; 7 bases are shared with TRBD1. V shed 0 bases, J shed 3 bases, and the junction held 2 bases outside the gene matches. CDR3 length: 15 amino acids. In germline, CDR1 is MGHRA, CDR2 YSYEKL.

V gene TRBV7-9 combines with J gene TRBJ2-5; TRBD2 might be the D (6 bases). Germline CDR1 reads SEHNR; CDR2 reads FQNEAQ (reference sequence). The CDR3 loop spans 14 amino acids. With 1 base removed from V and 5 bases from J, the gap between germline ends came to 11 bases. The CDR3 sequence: CASSLGVEGETQYF. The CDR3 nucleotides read TGTGCCAGCAGCTTAGGCGTGGAGGGGGAGACCCAGTACTTC.